This T cell receptor (beta chain) was identified in a study of beta chain features in type 1 diabetes. Study context: All samples yielded some 100,000,000 examined sorted cells.

Study observations and caveats: In all four CD4+ subsets, TCRB CDR3 length was significantly, moderately reduced in type 1 diabetes. Overrepresentation of cells with high TCR expression could result from cDNA sequencing. Type 1 diabetes patients showed fewer insertions and more deletions at VDJ junctions.

This clone was found many times. As yet, its antigen is unknown. Since all of the isolated RNA was reverse transcribed, expressed TCRB transcripts were what got sequenced. Only in-frame clones appear in the TCRdb table, and some are missing; sequencing was by immunoSEQ multiplex PCR. The sample consists of more than 95,000 clones, around 15% of them appearing once. Trimming left V 4 bases short and J 2 bases short, with 13 bases between. CDR3 length equals 14 residues. Germline assignment: CDR1 SQVTM and CDR2 ANQGSEA. Central memory, naive, regulatory and stem cell-like memory CD4+ cells were sorted by CD45RO/CCR7/CD25/CD127/CD95/CD27.

Sequenced: central memory CD4+ T cells from blood. J is TRBJ2-3 and V is TRBV29-1; D is unclear. The clonotype comes from a man aged 18 to 29 with type 1 diabetes. CDR3 amino acids: CSVGSATFTDTQYF. Here the CDR3 DNA reads TGCAGCGTTGGGTCCGCCACCTTCACAGATACGCAGTATTTT.